This T cell receptor (beta chain) was retrieved from a study of cytomegalovirus exposure and HLA in healthy donors. Trimming at V came to 0 bases and at J to 3 bases, leaving 7 bases not matched to a gene. The CDR3 spans 17 residues. Germline CDR1 SGDLS, CDR2 YYNGEE. Primers included in the PCR were 60 Vbeta and 13 Jbeta primers. Repertoires were generated with immunoSEQ multiplex PCR, while TCRdb's copy carries only in-frame clones and drops some. Here the sample spans 120,000 to 150,000 clones, 70% to 80% being singletons. The chain recombines TRBV9 with TRBJ2-1, with TRBD2 matching 9 bases. The TCR originated in a woman between 50 and 59 years old in good health and CMV-seropositive. The sequenced sample was PBMCs. CDR3 in DNA: TGTGCCAGCAGCGTAGTTGGCGGGGGGGCAATCTACAATGAGCAGTTCTTC. This sequence encodes CASSVVGGGAIYNEQFF.